This T cell receptor (beta chain) originates from a study of T cell repertoires in cytomegalovirus infection. Study-wide context: The authors used CMV epitopes that were HLA-C-restricted (recently identified) and HLA-B-restricted (well studied). Matching HLA type and CMV infection were both indicated by public TCR beta signatures.

One entry per CDR3 protein results from TCRdb running MiXCR on the reads. The sample carries about 920,000 distinct CDR3 sequences, approximately 31% recorded once. The CDR3 consists of 16 residues. CDR1 is LGHNT and CDR2 is FRNRAP in the germline V gene. V gave up 5 bases and J gave up 3 bases; unmatched junction bases: 9. This clonotype came up many times. Its antigen is as yet unknown. Overall study results and limits: Predominance within the ex vivo response was attributable to HLA-C-restricted CMV-specific TCR beta clonotypes.

The sequence derives from a human donor in good health (CMV status not recorded). Some clones in this sample may be carry-over from other donors' samples. The source material was cultured CD8+ T cells from PBMCs, sampled from culture after CMV antigen stimulation. The chain links TRBV12-5 to TRBJ1-1; 10 bases match TRBD1. The CDR3, as DNA: TGTGCTAGTGGTGCCGGGACAGGGGCAAGCTACACTGAAGCTTTCTTT. Protein product: CASGAGTGASYTEAFF.